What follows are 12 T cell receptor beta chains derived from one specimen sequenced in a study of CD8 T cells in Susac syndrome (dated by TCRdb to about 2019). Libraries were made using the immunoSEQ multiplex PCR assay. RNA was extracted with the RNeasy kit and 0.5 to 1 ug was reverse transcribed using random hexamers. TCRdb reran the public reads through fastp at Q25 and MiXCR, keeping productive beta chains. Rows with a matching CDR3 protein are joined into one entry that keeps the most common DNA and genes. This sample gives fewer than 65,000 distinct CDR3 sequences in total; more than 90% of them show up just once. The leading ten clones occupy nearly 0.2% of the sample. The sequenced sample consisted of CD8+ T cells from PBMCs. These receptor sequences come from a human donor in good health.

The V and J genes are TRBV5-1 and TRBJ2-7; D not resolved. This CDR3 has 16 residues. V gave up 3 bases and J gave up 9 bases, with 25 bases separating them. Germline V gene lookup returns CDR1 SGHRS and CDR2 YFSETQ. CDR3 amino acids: CASSSDARSASWGQYF. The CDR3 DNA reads TGCGCCAGCAGCTCTGACGCCAGGTCAGCCTCATGGGGGCAGTACTTC.

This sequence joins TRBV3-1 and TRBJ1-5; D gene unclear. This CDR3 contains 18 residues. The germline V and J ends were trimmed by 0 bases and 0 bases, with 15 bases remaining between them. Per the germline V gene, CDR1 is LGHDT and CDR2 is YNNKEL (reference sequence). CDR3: CASSQEYGSAYSNQPQHF. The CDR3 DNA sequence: TGTGCCAGCAGCCAAGAGTATGGCAGCGCCTATAGCAATCAGCCCCAGCATTTT.

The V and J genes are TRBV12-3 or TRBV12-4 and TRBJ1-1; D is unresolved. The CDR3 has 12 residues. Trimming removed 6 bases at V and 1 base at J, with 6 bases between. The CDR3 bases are TGTGCCAGCAGATCACGGAACACTGAAGCTTTCTTT. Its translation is CASRSRNTEAFF.

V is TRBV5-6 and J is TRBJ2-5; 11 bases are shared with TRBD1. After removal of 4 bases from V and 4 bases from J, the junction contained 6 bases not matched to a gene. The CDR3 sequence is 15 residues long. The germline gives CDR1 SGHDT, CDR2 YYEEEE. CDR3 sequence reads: CASSEGTGGSETQYF. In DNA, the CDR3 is TGTGCCAGCAGCGAAGGGACAGGGGGTTCAGAGACCCAGTACTTC. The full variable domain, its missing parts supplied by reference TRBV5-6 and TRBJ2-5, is DAGVTQSPTHLIKTRGQQVTLRCSPKSGHDTVSWYQQALGQGPQFIFQYYEEEERQRGNFPDRFSGHQFPNYSSELNVNALLLGDSALYLCASSEGTGGSETQYFGPGTRLLVL.

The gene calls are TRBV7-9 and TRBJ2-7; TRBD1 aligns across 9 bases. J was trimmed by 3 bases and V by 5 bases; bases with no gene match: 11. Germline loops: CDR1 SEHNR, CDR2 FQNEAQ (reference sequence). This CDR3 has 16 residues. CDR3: CASSTGLTGGYYEQYF. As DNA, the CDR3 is TGTGCCAGCAGCACGGGGCTGACAGGGGGGTACTACGAGCAGTACTTC.

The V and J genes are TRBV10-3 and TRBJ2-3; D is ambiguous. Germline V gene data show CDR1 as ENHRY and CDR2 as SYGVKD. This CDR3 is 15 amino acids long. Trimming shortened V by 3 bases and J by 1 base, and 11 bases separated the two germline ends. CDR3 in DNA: TGTGCCATCAGTGATACCAGCCGGGGCACAGATACGCAGTATTTT. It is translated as CAISDTSRGTDTQYF.

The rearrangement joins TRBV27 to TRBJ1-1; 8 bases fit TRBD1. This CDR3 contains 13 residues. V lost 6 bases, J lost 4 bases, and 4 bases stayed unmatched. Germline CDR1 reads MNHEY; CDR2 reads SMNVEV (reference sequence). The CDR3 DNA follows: TGTGCCAGCAGCTATGACAGGGGCACTGAAGCTTTCTTT. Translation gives CASSYDRGTEAFF.

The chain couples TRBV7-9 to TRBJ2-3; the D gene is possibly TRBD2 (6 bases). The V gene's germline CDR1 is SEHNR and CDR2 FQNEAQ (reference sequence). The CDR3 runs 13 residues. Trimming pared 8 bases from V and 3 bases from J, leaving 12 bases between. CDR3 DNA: TGTGCCAGCGAGGGACTTGGGACAGATACGCAGTATTTT. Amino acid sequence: CASEGLGTDTQYF.

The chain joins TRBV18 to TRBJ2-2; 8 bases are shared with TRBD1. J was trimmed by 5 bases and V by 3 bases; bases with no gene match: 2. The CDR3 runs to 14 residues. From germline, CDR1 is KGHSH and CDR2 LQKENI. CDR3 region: CASSPRDRTGELFF. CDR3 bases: TGTGCCAGCTCACCCAGGGACAGGACCGGGGAGCTGTTTTTT.

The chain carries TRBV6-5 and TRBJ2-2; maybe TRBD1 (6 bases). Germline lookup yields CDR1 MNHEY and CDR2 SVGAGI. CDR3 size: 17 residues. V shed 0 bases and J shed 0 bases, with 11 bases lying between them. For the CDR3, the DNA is TGTGCCAGCAGTTACTCGAGCAGGACAGCGAACACCGGGGAGCTGTTTTTT. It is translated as CASSYSSRTANTGELFF.

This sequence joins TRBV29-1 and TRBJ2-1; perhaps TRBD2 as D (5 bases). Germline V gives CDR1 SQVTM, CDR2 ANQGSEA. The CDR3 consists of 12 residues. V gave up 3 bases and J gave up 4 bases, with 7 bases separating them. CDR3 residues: CSVERTYNEQFF. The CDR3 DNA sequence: TGCAGCGTTGAGAGGACTTACAATGAGCAGTTCTTC.

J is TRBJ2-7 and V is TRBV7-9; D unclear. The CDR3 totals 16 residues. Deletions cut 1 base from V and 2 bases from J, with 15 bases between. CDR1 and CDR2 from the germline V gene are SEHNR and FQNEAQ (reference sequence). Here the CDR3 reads CASSLEYSESPYEQYF. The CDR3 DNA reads TGTGCCAGCAGCTTAGAGTACAGCGAATCCCCCTACGAGCAGTACTTC.